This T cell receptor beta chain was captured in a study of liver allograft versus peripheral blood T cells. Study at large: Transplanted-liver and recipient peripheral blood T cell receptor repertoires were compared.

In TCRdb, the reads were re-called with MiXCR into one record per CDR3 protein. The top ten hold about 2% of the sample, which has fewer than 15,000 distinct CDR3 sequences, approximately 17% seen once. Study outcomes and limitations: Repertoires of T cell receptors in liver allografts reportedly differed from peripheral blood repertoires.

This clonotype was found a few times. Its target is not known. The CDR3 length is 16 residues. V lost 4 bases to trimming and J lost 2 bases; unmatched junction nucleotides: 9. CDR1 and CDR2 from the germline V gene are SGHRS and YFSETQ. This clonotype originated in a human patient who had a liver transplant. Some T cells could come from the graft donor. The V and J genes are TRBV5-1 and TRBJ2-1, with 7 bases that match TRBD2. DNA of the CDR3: TGCGCCAGCAGCCAAACGCTAGCGGATACCTACAATGAGCAGTTCTTC. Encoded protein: CASSQTLADTYNEQFF. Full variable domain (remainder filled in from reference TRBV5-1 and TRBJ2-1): KAGVTQTPRYLIKTRGQQVTLSCSPISGHRSVSWYQQTPGQGLQFLFEYFSETQRNKGNFPGRFSGRQFSNSRSEMNVSTLELGDSALYLCASSQTLADTYNEQFFGPGTRLTVL.